Following are 12 T cell receptor beta chains from one sample sequenced in a study of blood T cell repertoires in COVID-19. Clones were read by immunoSEQ multiplex PCR, and TCRdb kept only the in-frame ones, dropping some. The sample has 150,000 to 200,000 clones; about 83% are singletons. Sequencing was performed on PBMCs or T cells enriched from blood (not recorded which). The receptor set was obtained from a woman aged 25-40 years who had recovered from COVID-19.

The V and J genes are TRBV9 and TRBJ2-3, with D tentatively TRBD2 (5 bases). Germline CDR1 SGDLS, CDR2 YYNGEE. The CDR3 has 15 amino acids. Trimming took off 0 bases at V and 0 bases at J, with 8 bases between the two ends. CDR3 amino acids: CASSVDLASTDTQYF. The CDR3, as DNA: TGTGCCAGCAGCGTAGACCTAGCTAGCACAGATACGCAGTATTTT.

V usage is TRBV5-1 and J usage is TRBJ2-1; 8 bases map to TRBD2. The CDR3 sequence is 16 residues long. Germline assignment: CDR1 SGHRS and CDR2 YFSETQ. V was clipped by 4 bases and J by 10 bases; unmatched bases: 16. The CDR3 is CASSGNPSGSGEEQFF. The CDR3 DNA reads as TGCGCCAGCAGCGGAAACCCCAGCGGGAGCGGGGAGGAGCAGTTCTTC.

This clone was seen once. The rearrangement joins TRBV28 to TRBJ2-1; D remains unclear. Germline V gene data show CDR1 as MDHEN and CDR2 as SYDVKM. CDR3 length equals 14 residues. Trimming left V 4 bases short and J 4 bases short, with 11 bases between. This CDR3 reads CASSSSFRYNEQFF. The CDR3 DNA reads as TGTGCCAGCAGTTCATCGTTTCGGTACAATGAGCAGTTCTTC.

This clone appeared once. V is TRBV6-1 and J is TRBJ1-4; 9 positions agree with TRBD1. This CDR3 comprises 20 residues. Per germline, CDR1 MNHNS and CDR2 SASEGT. V lost 1 base to trimming and J lost 2 bases; unmatched junction nucleotides: 14. The CDR3 reads CASSEEEGRDRVETNEKLFF. DNA for the CDR3: TGTGCCAGCAGTGAAGAAGAAGGGAGGGACAGGGTGGAGACTAATGAAAAACTGTTTTTT.

This rearrangement joins TRBV6-5 to TRBJ2-2; no reliable D call. This CDR3 has 13 residues. Trimming pared 8 bases from V and 3 bases from J, leaving 10 bases between. Germline assignment: CDR1 MNHEY and CDR2 SVGAGI. The CDR3 here is CASARLYTGELFF. CDR3 DNA sequence: TGTGCCAGCGCGAGACTGTACACCGGGGAGCTGTTTTTT.

The chain is built from TRBV7-8 and TRBJ2-1, with 13 bases identical to TRBD2. The germline CDR1 and CDR2 sequences are SGHVS and FQNEAQ. This CDR3 has 15 residues. The ends lost 5 bases at V and 6 bases at J; junction bases unmatched: 4. The CDR3 bases are TGTGCCAGCAGCCACGGACTAGCGGGAGTCAATGAGCAGTTCTTC. Translated: CASSHGLAGVNEQFF.

This chain uses TRBV19 with TRBJ1-5; maybe TRBD1 (6 bases). CDR3 length: 15 amino acids. Germline V gene data show CDR1 as LNHDA and CDR2 as SQIVND (reference sequence). V lost 2 bases and J lost 5, with 13 bases in between. This chain's CDR3 is CASSINSRGDQPQHF. CDR3 DNA sequence: TGTGCCAGTAGTATAAATTCCAGGGGTGATCAGCCCCAGCATTTT.

V is TRBV6-5 and J is TRBJ1-6, with unresolved D. The CDR3 is 16 amino acids. CDR1 and CDR2 from the germline V gene are MNHEY and SVGAGI. The V and J ends lost 3 bases and 0 bases respectively, with 9 bases between them. CDR3 DNA sequence: TGTGCCAGCAGTTATGGTTTTAGCTCCTATAATTCACCCCTCCACTTT. Protein product: CASSYGFSSYNSPLHF.

J is TRBJ2-2 and V is TRBV4-2, with 9 bases matching TRBD1. V lost 0 bases, J lost 5 bases, and 10 bases stayed unmatched. The germline V gene has CDR1 LGHNA and CDR2 YNFKEQ. CDR3 length: 18 amino acids. The DNA for the CDR3 is TGTGCCAGCAGCCAAGAGGCCTCGACAGGGGGATTAACCGGGGAGCTGTTTTTT. Its translation is CASSQEASTGGLTGELFF.

The J gene is TRBJ1-1, the V gene TRBV28; 7 bases are shared with TRBD1. The CDR3 length is 14 residues. Losses at the gene ends were 8 bases for V and 4 bases for J; bases not matched to a gene: 10. Per germline, CDR1 MDHEN and CDR2 SYDVKM. The CDR3 region has the DNA TGTGCCAGCTCCTACAGGGGTCAAGGCACTGAAGCTTTCTTT. Encoded protein: CASSYRGQGTEAFF.

The gene calls are TRBV5-1 and TRBJ2-7; 9 bases map to TRBD2. The germline CDR1 and CDR2 sequences are SGHRS and YFSETQ. The V segment lost 5 bases and the J segment 3 bases; nucleotides outside the gene matches: 15. This CDR3 contains 17 residues. The CDR3 bases are TGCGCCAGCAGTCTGGGGGCGGGAGGGACGATACTCTACGAGCAGTACTTC. This gives the protein CASSLGAGGTILYEQYF.

The rearrangement joins TRBV6-6 to TRBJ2-6; TRBD2 agrees at 9 bases. V shed 5 bases, J shed 0 bases, and the junction held 17 bases outside the gene matches. Germline loops: CDR1 MNHNY, CDR2 SVGAGI (reference sequence). The CDR3 is 21 amino acids. CDR3 sequence: CASSRGGVGYFSLSGANVLTF. As DNA, the CDR3 is TGTGCCAGCAGTCGCGGGGGGGTAGGCTACTTCTCTCTCTCTGGGGCCAACGTCCTGACTTTC.